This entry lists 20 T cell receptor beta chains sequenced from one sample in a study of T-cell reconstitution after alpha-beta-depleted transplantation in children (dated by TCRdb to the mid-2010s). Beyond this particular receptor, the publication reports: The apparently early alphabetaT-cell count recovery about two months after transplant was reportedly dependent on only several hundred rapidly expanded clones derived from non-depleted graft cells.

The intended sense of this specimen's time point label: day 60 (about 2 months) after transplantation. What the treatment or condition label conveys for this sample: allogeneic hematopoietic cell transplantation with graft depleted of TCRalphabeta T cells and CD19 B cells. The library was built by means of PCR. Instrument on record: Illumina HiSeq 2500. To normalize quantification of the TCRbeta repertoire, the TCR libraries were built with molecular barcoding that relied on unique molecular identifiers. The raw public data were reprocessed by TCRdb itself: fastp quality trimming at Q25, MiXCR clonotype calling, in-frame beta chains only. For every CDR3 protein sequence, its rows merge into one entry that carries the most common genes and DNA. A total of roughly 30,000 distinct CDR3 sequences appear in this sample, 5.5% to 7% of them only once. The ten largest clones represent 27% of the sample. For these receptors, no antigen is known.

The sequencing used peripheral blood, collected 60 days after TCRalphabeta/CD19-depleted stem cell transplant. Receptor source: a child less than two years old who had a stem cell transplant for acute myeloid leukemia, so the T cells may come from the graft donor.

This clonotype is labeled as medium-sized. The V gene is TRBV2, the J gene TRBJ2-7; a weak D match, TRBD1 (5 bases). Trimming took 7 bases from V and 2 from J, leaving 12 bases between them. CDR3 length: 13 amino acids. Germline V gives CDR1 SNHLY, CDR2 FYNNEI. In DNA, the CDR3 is TGTGCCAGCACCGGCAGGGCTACCTACGAGCAGTACTTC. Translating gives CASTGRATYEQYF.

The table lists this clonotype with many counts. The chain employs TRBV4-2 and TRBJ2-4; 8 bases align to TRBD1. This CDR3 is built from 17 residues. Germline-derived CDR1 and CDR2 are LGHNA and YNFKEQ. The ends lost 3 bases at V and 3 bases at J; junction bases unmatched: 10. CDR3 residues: CASSQPPGQVVKNIQYF. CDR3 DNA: TGTGCCAGCAGCCAGCCACCGGGACAGGTGGTCAAAAACATTCAGTACTTC.

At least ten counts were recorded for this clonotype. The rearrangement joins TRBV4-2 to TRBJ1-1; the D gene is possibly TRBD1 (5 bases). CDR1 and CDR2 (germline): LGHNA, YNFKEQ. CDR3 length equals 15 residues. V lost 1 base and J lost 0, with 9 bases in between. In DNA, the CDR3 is TGTGCCAGCAGCCAAGTCGGGACCATGAACACTGAAGCTTTCTTT. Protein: CASSQVGTMNTEAFF.

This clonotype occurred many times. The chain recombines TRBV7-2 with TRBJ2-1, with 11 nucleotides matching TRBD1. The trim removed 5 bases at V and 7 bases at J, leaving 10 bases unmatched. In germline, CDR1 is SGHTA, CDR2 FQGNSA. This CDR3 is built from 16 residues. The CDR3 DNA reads TGTGCCAGCAGCCCCTCGTCCGGGACAGGGGGGAATGAGCAGTTCTTC. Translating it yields CASSPSSGTGGNEQFF.

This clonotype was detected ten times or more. The DNA for the CDR3 is TGCGCCAGCAGCTTGGGGACAGGGGGGAATTACGAGCAGTACTTC. Its translation is CASSLGTGGNYEQYF. The chain couples TRBV5-1 to TRBJ2-7, with 10 bases lining up with TRBD1. The V segment lost 0 bases and the J segment 4 bases; nucleotides outside the gene matches: 4. This CDR3 is built from 15 residues. Germline CDR1 SGHRS, CDR2 YFSETQ.

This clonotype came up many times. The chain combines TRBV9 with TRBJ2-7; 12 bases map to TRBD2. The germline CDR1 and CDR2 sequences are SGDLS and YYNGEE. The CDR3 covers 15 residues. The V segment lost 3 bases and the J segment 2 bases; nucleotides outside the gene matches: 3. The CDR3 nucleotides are TGTGCCAGCAGCGAGACTAGCGGGAGACCCTACGAGCAGTACTTC. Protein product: CASSETSGRPYEQYF.

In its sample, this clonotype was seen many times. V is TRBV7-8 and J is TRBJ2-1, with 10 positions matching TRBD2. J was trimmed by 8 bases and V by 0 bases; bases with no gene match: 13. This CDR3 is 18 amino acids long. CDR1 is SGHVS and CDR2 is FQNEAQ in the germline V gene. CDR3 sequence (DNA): TGTGCCAGCAGCTTAGCGCTGAGACTAGCGGGCATTGGCGATGAGCAGTTCTTC. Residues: CASSLALRLAGIGDEQFF.

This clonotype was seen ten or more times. DNA of the CDR3: TGTGCCAGCAGCTTAGGAGGACAGCACGCAGATACGCAGTATTTT. It encodes CASSLGGQHADTQYF. The genes are TRBV7-8 and TRBJ2-3; D perhaps matches TRBD1 (6 bases). This CDR3 region has 15 residues. Per the germline V gene, CDR1 is SGHVS and CDR2 is FQNEAQ. Trimming stripped 1 base from V and 4 bases from J, with 12 bases between. The full variable domain, completed using reference TRBV7-8 and TRBJ2-3, is GAGVSQSPRYKVAKRGQDVALRCDPISGHVSLFWYQQALGQGPEFLTYFQNEAQLDKSGLPSDRFFAERPEGSVSTLKIQRTQQEDSAVYLCASSLGGQHADTQYFGPGTRLTVL.

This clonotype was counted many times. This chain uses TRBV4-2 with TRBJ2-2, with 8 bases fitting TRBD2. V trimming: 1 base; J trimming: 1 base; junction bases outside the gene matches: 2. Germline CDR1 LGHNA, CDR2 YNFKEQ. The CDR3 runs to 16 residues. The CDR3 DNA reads TGTGCCAGCAGCCAAGTACGGGGGGGGAACACCGGGGAGCTGTTTTTT. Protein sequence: CASSQVRGGNTGELFF.

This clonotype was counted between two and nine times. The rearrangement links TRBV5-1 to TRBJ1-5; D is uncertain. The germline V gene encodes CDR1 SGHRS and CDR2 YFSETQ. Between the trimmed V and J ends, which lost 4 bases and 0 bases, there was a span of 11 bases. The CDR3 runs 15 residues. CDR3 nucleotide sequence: TGCGCCAGCAGCCTGTATGGGCGTAGCAATCAGCCCCAGCATTTT. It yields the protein CASSLYGRSNQPQHF.

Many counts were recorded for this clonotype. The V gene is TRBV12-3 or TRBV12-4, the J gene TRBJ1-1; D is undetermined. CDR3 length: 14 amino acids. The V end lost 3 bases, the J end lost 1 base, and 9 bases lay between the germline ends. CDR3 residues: CASSLGGPNTEAFF. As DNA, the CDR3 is TGTGCCAGCAGTTTGGGAGGACCGAACACTGAAGCTTTCTTT.

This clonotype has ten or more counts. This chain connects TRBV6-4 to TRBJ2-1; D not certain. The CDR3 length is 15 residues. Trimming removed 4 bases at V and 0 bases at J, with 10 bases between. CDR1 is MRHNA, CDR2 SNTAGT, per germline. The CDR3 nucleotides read TGTGCCAGCAGTGTAAGCCTCTACTCCTACAATGAGCAGTTCTTC. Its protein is CASSVSLYSYNEQFF.

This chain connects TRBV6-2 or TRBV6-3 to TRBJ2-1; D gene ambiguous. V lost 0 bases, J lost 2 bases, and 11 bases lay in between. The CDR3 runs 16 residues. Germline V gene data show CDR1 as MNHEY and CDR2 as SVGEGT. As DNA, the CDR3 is TGTGCCAGCAGTTACTCGCGTCTTGGACCCTACAATGAGCAGTTCTTC. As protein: CASSYSRLGPYNEQFF.

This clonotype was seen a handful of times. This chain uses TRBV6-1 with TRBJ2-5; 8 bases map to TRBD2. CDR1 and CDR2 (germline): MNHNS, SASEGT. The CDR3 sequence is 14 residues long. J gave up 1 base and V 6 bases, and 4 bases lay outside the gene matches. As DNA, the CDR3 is TGTGCCAGCAGCCCCGGGGGGGTCCAAGAGACCCAGTACTTC. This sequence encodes CASSPGGVQETQYF.

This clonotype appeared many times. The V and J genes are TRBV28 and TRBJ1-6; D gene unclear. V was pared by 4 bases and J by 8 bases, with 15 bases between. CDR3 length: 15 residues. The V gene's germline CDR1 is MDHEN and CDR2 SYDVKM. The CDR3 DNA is TGTGCCAGCAGTTCCGGAGACGGCATTCATTCACCCCTCCACTTT. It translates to CASSSGDGIHSPLHF.

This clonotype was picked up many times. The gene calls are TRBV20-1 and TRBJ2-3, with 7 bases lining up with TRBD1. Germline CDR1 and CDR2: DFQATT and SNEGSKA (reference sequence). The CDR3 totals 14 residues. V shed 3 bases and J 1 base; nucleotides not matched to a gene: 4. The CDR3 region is CSARDRTRTDTQYF. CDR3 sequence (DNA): TGCAGTGCTAGGGACAGGACCCGCACAGATACGCAGTATTTT.

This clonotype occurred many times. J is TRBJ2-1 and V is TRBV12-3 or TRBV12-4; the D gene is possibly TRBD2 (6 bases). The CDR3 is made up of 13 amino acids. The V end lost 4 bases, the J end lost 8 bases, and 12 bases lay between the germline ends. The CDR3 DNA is TGTGCCAGCAGTTCCTGGGGGGAGGATGAGCAGTTCTTC. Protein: CASSSWGEDEQFF.

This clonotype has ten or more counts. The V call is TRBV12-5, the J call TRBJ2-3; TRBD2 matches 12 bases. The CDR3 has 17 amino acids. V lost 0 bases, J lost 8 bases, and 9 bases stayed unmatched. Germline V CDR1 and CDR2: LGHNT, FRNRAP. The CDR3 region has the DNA TGTGCTAGTGGTTTGGTACAGGCTAGCGGGAGGGTCGGTACGCAGTATTTT. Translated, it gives CASGLVQASGRVGTQYF.

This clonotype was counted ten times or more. CDR3 in DNA: TGCAGCGTTGAGGAGGACAGGGGCTACGAGCAGTACTTC. This translates into CSVEEDRGYEQYF. The chain employs TRBV29-1 and TRBJ2-7; TRBD1 matches 9 bases. The ends lost 3 bases at V and 3 bases at J; junction bases unmatched: 3. This CDR3 comprises 13 residues. CDR1 is SQVTM and CDR2 is ANQGSEA in the germline V gene.

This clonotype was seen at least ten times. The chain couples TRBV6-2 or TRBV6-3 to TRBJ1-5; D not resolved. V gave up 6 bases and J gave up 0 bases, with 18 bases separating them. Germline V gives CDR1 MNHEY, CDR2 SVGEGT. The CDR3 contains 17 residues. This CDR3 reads CASRPFIILDSNQPQHF. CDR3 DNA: TGTGCCAGCAGACCGTTTATTATCCTTGATAGCAATCAGCCCCAGCATTTT.